The 10 T cell receptor beta chains reported below all come from one sample, sequenced in a study of OX40 agonist ivuxolimab in advanced cancers. Measured with immunoSEQ multiplex PCR; TCRdb has only the in-frame clones, and not every one. The table lists around 60,000 clones, roughly 80% of them singletons. The sequenced sample was CD4+ or CD8+ T cells sorted from blood, obtained in a trial of the OX40 agonist ivuxolimab. Receptors were obtained from an adult with an advanced solid tumor such as melanoma, head and neck, liver or kidney cancer.

This rearrangement joins TRBV30 to TRBJ1-1, with D tentatively TRBD1 (5 bases). This CDR3 is 13 amino acids long. V shed 0 bases and J shed 3 bases, with 8 bases lying between them. Germline lookup yields CDR1 GTSNPN and CDR2 SVGIG (reference sequence). CDR3 residues: CAWSVQEDTEAFF. For the CDR3, the DNA is TGTGCCTGGAGTGTACAGGAGGACACTGAAGCTTTCTTT.

This clone was detected a few times. This rearrangement joins TRBV14 to TRBJ2-1, with D perhaps TRBD1 (5 bases). Trimming removed 6 bases at V and 7 bases at J, with 22 bases between. The CDR3 length is 16 residues. Germline V gene lookup returns CDR1 SGHDN and CDR2 FVKESK. The chain's CDR3 is CASSAFQGSFRNEQFF. The CDR3 DNA follows: TGTGCCAGCAGTGCTTTCCAGGGTAGCTTTCGTAATGAGCAGTTCTTC.

The J gene is TRBJ1-1, the V gene TRBV20-1; no definite D call. The germline V and J ends were trimmed by 3 bases and 5 bases, with 4 bases remaining between them. CDR3 length: 10 amino acids. Per germline, CDR1 DFQATT and CDR2 SNEGSKA (reference sequence). The CDR3, as DNA: TGCAGTGCTAGTGGAACTGAAGCTTTCTTT. This encodes CSASGTEAFF.

A remark on this clone: This specimen includes other DNA sequences encoding the same CDR3. The chain has TRBV7-9 and TRBJ2-7; D remains ambiguous. The length of the CDR3 is 13 residues. Germline CDR1 is SEHNR and CDR2 is FQNEAQ (reference sequence). Trimming removed 5 bases at V and 0 bases at J, with 8 bases between. CDR3 DNA: TGTGCCAGCAGCCCAGAGAGCTCCTACGAGCAGTACTTC. Amino acid sequence: CASSPESSYEQYF. Full variable domain (outside the CDR3, taken from reference TRBV7-9 and TRBJ2-7): DTGVSQNPRHKITKRGQNVTFRCDPISEHNRLYWYRQTLGQGPEFLTYFQNEAQLEKSRLLSDRFSAERPKGSFSTLEIQRTEQGDSAMYLCASSPESSYEQYFGPGTRLTVT.

With regard to this clone: Within the sample, other DNA sequences also encode this same CDR3. The chain links TRBV5-1 to TRBJ1-1; TRBD1 is a possible D gene (5 bases). This CDR3 has 14 residues. Germline V gives CDR1 SGHRS, CDR2 YFSETQ. V was cut by 3 bases and J by 6 bases, with 15 bases left in between. CDR3 nucleotide sequence: TGCGCCAGCAGCTCCGGGGCGCGGCCCCCTGAAGCTTTCTTT. Its protein is CASSSGARPPEAFF.

In DNA, the CDR3 is TGCGCCAGCAGCTTGGAATGGGACAAAAACATTCAGTACTTC. Encoded protein: CASSLEWDKNIQYF. This sequence joins TRBV5-1 and TRBJ2-4; no definite D call. The CDR3 runs to 14 residues. Germline V gene lookup returns CDR1 SGHRS and CDR2 YFSETQ. Between the trimmed V and J ends, which lost 0 bases and 3 bases, there was a span of 7 bases.

The rearrangement uses TRBV19 and TRBJ1-3, with a weak D call TRBD1 (5 bases). CDR1 and CDR2 (germline): LNHDA, SQIVND (reference sequence). The CDR3 covers 17 residues. V was trimmed by 6 bases and J by 0 bases, leaving 18 bases between them. The CDR3 sequence is CASSLMGTFHSGNTIYF. CDR3 nucleotides: TGTGCCAGTAGCCTGATGGGGACTTTCCACTCTGGAAACACCATATATTTT.

The chain joins TRBV18 to TRBJ1-1; TRBD1 matches at 8 bases. Germline V gene data show CDR1 as KGHSH and CDR2 as LQKENI. This CDR3 contains 14 residues. Trimming took 2 bases from V and 7 from J; bases not matched to a gene: 6. The CDR3 coding sequence is TGTGCCAGCTCACCATCCCAGGGGGCGGATGAAGCTTTCTTT. The encoded protein is CASSPSQGADEAFF. The full variable domain, in which reference TRBV18 and TRBJ1-1 provide the parts outside the CDR3, is NAGVMQNPRHLVRRRGQEARLRCSPMKGHSHVYWYRQLPEEGLKFMVYLQKENIIDESGMPKERFSAEFPKEGPSILRIQQVVRGDSAAYFCASSPSQGADEAFFGQGTRLTVV.

The J gene is TRBJ2-1, the V gene TRBV10-2; 8 bases map to TRBD2. Germline CDR1 WSHSY, CDR2 SAAADI. CDR3 length: 12 residues. Trimming cost V 10 bases and J 6 bases; bases outside gene matches: 5. CDR3 nucleotides: TGCGCCACCCACCGGGGGGGCAATGAGCAGTTCTTC. Amino acid sequence: CATHRGGNEQFF.

The chain employs TRBV11-1 and TRBJ2-5, with 11 bases matching TRBD1. TRBJ2-7 matches the DNA end more closely, so the J call is doubtful. The CDR3 spans 14 residues. Germline V lookup: CDR1 SGHAT, CDR2 FQDESV (reference sequence). CDR3 sequence: CASSRDRGVYEQYF. In nucleotides, the CDR3 is TGTGCCAGCAGCCGGGACAGGGGGGTCTACGAGCAGTACTTC.